A selection of T cell receptor beta chains follows, all from one sample in a study of human T cells and chemical hapten exposure. TCRdb fed the RACE reads into MiXCR, producing one record per CDR3 protein. The sample records 360,000 or so distinct CDR3 sequences, about 6% being singletons. The starting material was whole blood, obtained in connection with sensitization to the hapten diphenylcyclopropenone (DPC). The receptors were sampled from a woman between 18 and 29 years old with alopecia areata. Some clones in this sample may be carry-over from other donors' samples. Each CDR3 is given with its conserved first and last residue. The D gene is left open where the match is weak. A row's size may be missing; if present it is once, few, many or a size class.

j_call: TRBJ1-5; d_call: NA; clone_size: many; v_call: TRBV23-1; cdr3_nt: TGCGCCAGCAGTGGAGGGACCGGTAATCAGCCCCAGCATTTT; cdr3_aa: CASSGGTGNQPQHF
j_call: TRBJ1-4; d_call: TRBD1; clone_size: NA; v_call: TRBV6-5; cdr3_nt: TGTGCCAGCAGACCCACCAGGGGGCCAGGGAAACTGTTTTTT; cdr3_aa: CASRPTRGPGKLFF
j_call: TRBJ1-5; d_call: NA; clone_size: few; v_call: TRBV24-1; cdr3_nt: TGTGCCTCCCAGACCCAGACGGGTCAGCCCCAGCATTTT; cdr3_aa: CASQTQTGQPQHF
j_call: TRBJ1-1; d_call: NA; clone_size: many; v_call: TRBV7-2; cdr3_nt: TGTGCCAGCAGCTTAGTCGGAGCTATGAACACTGAAGCTTTCTTT; cdr3_aa: CASSLVGAMNTEAFF
j_call: TRBJ2-3; d_call: TRBD1; clone_size: few; v_call: TRBV20-1; cdr3_nt: TGCAGTGCTAGGGGCGACAGGGGGTCTTTAGATACGCAGTATTTT; cdr3_aa: CSARGDRGSLDTQYF
j_call: TRBJ1-1; d_call: NA; clone_size: NA; v_call: TRBV18; cdr3_nt: TGTGCCAGCTCACCCCCTGGCGGGGGGGACACTGAAGCTTTCTTT; cdr3_aa: CASSPPGGGDTEAFF
j_call: TRBJ2-1; d_call: TRBD1; clone_size: NA; v_call: TRBV20-1; cdr3_nt: TGCAGTGCTAGAGAACCGGGACAGGGGACGAATGAGCAGTTCTTC; cdr3_aa: CSAREPGQGTNEQFF
j_call: TRBJ1-1; d_call: NA; clone_size: few; v_call: TRBV7-2; cdr3_nt: TGTGCCAGCAGCCCCAAGGGGGGGTGGGCTGAAGCTTTCTTT; cdr3_aa: CASSPKGGWAEAFF
j_call: TRBJ1-4; d_call: NA; clone_size: few; v_call: TRBV18; cdr3_nt: TGTGCCAGCTCACCCCAGAGGAGGGACACTAATGAAAAACTGTTTTTT; cdr3_aa: CASSPQRRDTNEKLFF
j_call: TRBJ2-5; d_call: NA; clone_size: few; v_call: TRBV11-2; cdr3_nt: TGTGCCAGCAGCTTTTATACCACACAAGAGACCCAGTACTTC; cdr3_aa: CASSFYTTQETQYF
j_call: TRBJ1-1; d_call: NA; clone_size: few; v_call: TRBV4-3; cdr3_nt: TGCGCCAGCAGCCAAGATTACAGGGAGGAGGGGACTGAAGCTTTCTTT; cdr3_aa: CASSQDYREEGTEAFF
j_call: TRBJ1-1; d_call: TRBD1; clone_size: NA; v_call: TRBV9; cdr3_nt: TGTGCCAGCAGCCCCCGGCCAGGGGGGTTTATGGATTACACTGAAGCTTTCTTT; cdr3_aa: CASSPRPGGFMDYTEAFF
j_call: TRBJ1-5; d_call: NA; clone_size: NA; v_call: TRBV28; cdr3_nt: TGTGCCAGCAGTCCCTCAATCCGTCAGCCCCAGCATTTT; cdr3_aa: CASSPSIRQPQHF
j_call: TRBJ2-1; d_call: NA; clone_size: few; v_call: TRBV20-1; cdr3_nt: TGCAGTGCTTCTATTAGTGAGCAGTTCTTC; cdr3_aa: CSASISEQFF
j_call: TRBJ1-2; d_call: TRBD1; clone_size: few; v_call: TRBV7-2; cdr3_nt: TGTGCCAGCAGCTTAGACAGGGGAGGGGAATGGGTCCCAAACTATGGCTACACCTTC; cdr3_aa: CASSLDRGGEWVPNYGYTF
j_call: TRBJ1-1; d_call: NA; clone_size: NA; v_call: TRBV9; cdr3_nt: TGTGCCAGCAGCGTAGCTGTTATGAACACTGAAGCTTTCTTT; cdr3_aa: CASSVAVMNTEAFF
j_call: TRBJ2-3; d_call: NA; clone_size: NA; v_call: TRBV20-1; cdr3_nt: TGCAGTGCGACCCCAGGGCCAGATACGCAGTATTTT; cdr3_aa: CSATPGPDTQYF
j_call: TRBJ2-1; d_call: NA; clone_size: few; v_call: TRBV4-2; cdr3_nt: TGTGCCAGCAGCCAAGTACGAGGGGACCATGAGCAGTTCTTC; cdr3_aa: CASSQVRGDHEQFF
j_call: TRBJ2-5; d_call: NA; clone_size: many; v_call: TRBV6-5; cdr3_nt: TGTGCGACCCGATTGGGGCAGGGCGATGTTGGGGCCCAGTACTTC; cdr3_aa: CATRLGQGDVGAQYF
j_call: TRBJ2-1; d_call: NA; clone_size: NA; v_call: TRBV12-3/TRBV12-4; cdr3_nt: TGTGCCAGCAGTCCCCCGGGGGGCCCTTGGGGGGAGCAGTTCTTC; cdr3_aa: CASSPPGGPWGEQFF
j_call: TRBJ1-1; d_call: NA; clone_size: few; v_call: TRBV3-2; cdr3_nt: TGTGCCAGCAGCCAAGTAGCTCCGGCTTTCTTT; cdr3_aa: CASSQVAPAFF
j_call: TRBJ2-3; d_call: NA; clone_size: many; v_call: TRBV6-2/TRBV6-3; cdr3_nt: TGTGCCAGCAAAACGGACGGCACAGATACGCAGTATTTT; cdr3_aa: CASKTDGTDTQYF
j_call: TRBJ1-5; d_call: NA; clone_size: many; v_call: TRBV4-3; cdr3_nt: TGCGCCAGCAGCCAAGTTTTGGGGGTGGATCAGCCCCAGCATTTT; cdr3_aa: CASSQVLGVDQPQHF
j_call: TRBJ1-4; d_call: NA; clone_size: many; v_call: TRBV7-2; cdr3_nt: TGTGCCAGCAGTCGCGACCCTCCTGCAACTAATGAAAAACTGTTTTTT; cdr3_aa: CASSRDPPATNEKLFF
j_call: TRBJ1-5; d_call: TRBD1; clone_size: few; v_call: TRBV12-3/TRBV12-4; cdr3_nt: TGTGCCAGCAGTTTCACTGTCGGGACAGGGTCCGGGCAGCCCCAGCATTTT; cdr3_aa: CASSFTVGTGSGQPQHF
j_call: TRBJ2-2; d_call: TRBD2; clone_size: NA; v_call: TRBV29-1; cdr3_nt: TGCAGCGTTGGTCTAGCGGGGGGCTGGAACACCGGGGAGCTGTTTTTT; cdr3_aa: CSVGLAGGWNTGELFF
j_call: TRBJ2-6; d_call: TRBD1; clone_size: many; v_call: TRBV6-2/TRBV6-3; cdr3_nt: TGTGCCAGCAGCCTCACAGGGGCTGGGGCCAACGTCCTGACTTTC; cdr3_aa: CASSLTGAGANVLTF
j_call: TRBJ2-1; d_call: TRBD2; clone_size: NA; v_call: TRBV20-1; cdr3_nt: TGCAGTGCCCCTCGGGCTAGCGGGGGGGCGATTTTCTACAATGAGCAGTTCTTC; cdr3_aa: CSAPRASGGAIFYNEQFF
j_call: TRBJ2-1; d_call: TRBD2; clone_size: many; v_call: TRBV9; cdr3_nt: TGTGCCAGCAGCGTAGTCGGGGGGGCCTACAATGAGCAGTTCTTC; cdr3_aa: CASSVVGGAYNEQFF
j_call: TRBJ1-2; d_call: TRBD1; clone_size: NA; v_call: TRBV10-3; cdr3_nt: TGTGCCATCAGGAGACCCGGGACAGAGAACTATGGCTACACCTTC; cdr3_aa: CAIRRPGTENYGYTF
j_call: TRBJ1-5; d_call: NA; clone_size: many; v_call: TRBV27; cdr3_nt: TGTGCCAGCAGGGGAGATTATAGCAATCAGCCCCAGCATTTT; cdr3_aa: CASRGDYSNQPQHF
j_call: TRBJ1-5; d_call: NA; clone_size: many; v_call: TRBV7-2; cdr3_nt: TGTGCCAGCAGCTTGCGGATTAATAGCAATCAGCCCCAGCATTTT; cdr3_aa: CASSLRINSNQPQHF
j_call: TRBJ1-1; d_call: NA; clone_size: many; v_call: TRBV2; cdr3_nt: TGTGCCAGCAGTGACTGGACGGCGAACACTGAAGCTTTCTTT; cdr3_aa: CASSDWTANTEAFF
j_call: TRBJ1-1; d_call: NA; clone_size: many; v_call: TRBV6-5; cdr3_nt: TGTGCCAGCAGCTCCGCCGGGCGGGACACTGAAGCTTTCTTT; cdr3_aa: CASSSAGRDTEAFF